The 30 T cell receptor beta chains in this list originate from one sample, sequenced in a study of T cells after somatic rescue of genetic block. TCRdb's table, derived via immunoSEQ multiplex PCR, lists solely in-frame clones and lacks some. Here the sample spans 110,000 or so clones, just over 90% being singletons. The sequenced sample consisted of peripheral blood mononuclear cells (PBMCs). The receptors derive from a woman aged 18-29 years.

The chain uses TRBV5-1 and TRBJ2-2; the match to TRBD1 covers 7 bases. CDR3 length equals 16 residues. CDR1 is SGHRS and CDR2 is YFSETQ in the germline V gene. Trimming at V came to 4 bases and at J to 0 bases, leaving 6 bases not matched to a gene. This chain's CDR3 is CASSPGQKPNTGELFF. The CDR3 DNA is TGCGCCAGCAGCCCGGGACAGAAACCGAACACCGGGGAGCTGTTTTTT. Using reference TRBV5-1 and TRBJ2-2 for the parts outside the CDR3, the full variable domain is KAGVTQTPRYLIKTRGQQVTLSCSPISGHRSVSWYQQTPGQGLQFLFEYFSETQRNKGNFPGRFSGRQFSNSRSEMNVSTLELGDSALYLCASSPGQKPNTGELFFGEGSRLTVL.

The rearrangement uses TRBV5-6 and TRBJ2-7, with D tentatively TRBD1 (5 bases). CDR3 length: 12 amino acids. Germline V CDR1 and CDR2: SGHDT, YYEEEE. V lost 4 bases and J 3 bases, leaving 8 bases between the germline ends. CDR3 protein: CASSQGIYEQYF. CDR3 sequence (DNA): TGTGCCAGCAGCCAGGGCATCTACGAGCAGTACTTC.

This chain connects TRBV18 to TRBJ2-7; possible D gene TRBD1, 5 bases. The CDR3 runs to 13 residues. V lost 4 bases and J lost 0, with 7 bases in between. The germline CDR1 and CDR2 sequences are KGHSH and LQKENI. CDR3 in amino acids: CASSQGPSYEQYF. The DNA of the CDR3 is TGTGCCAGCTCACAGGGGCCCTCCTACGAGCAGTACTTC.

The rearrangement joins TRBV7-9 to TRBJ2-7; no reliable D call. Germline V gene data show CDR1 as SEHNR and CDR2 as FQNEAQ (reference sequence). This CDR3 comprises 13 residues. V was shortened by 0 bases and J by 4 bases, with 7 bases between the two germline ends. The CDR3 bases are TGTGCCAGCAGCTTAGCAGTGATTTACGAGCAGTACTTC. Protein product: CASSLAVIYEQYF.

V usage is TRBV9 and J usage is TRBJ2-1; 8 positions match TRBD1. The CDR3 has 16 amino acids. Germline CDR1 reads SGDLS; CDR2 reads YYNGEE. The V and J ends lost 0 bases and 1 base, in that order; junction bases with no gene match: 3. The CDR3 region is CASSVEDRGSYNEQFF. Here the CDR3 DNA reads TGTGCCAGCAGCGTAGAAGACAGGGGATCCTACAATGAGCAGTTCTTC. The full variable domain, its missing parts supplied by reference TRBV9 and TRBJ2-1, is DSGVTQTPKHLITATGQRVTLRCSPRSGDLSVYWYQQSLDQGLQFLIQYYNGEERAKGNILERFSAQQFPDLHSELNLSSLELGDSALYFCASSVEDRGSYNEQFFGPGTRLTVL.

V gene TRBV4-3 combines with J gene TRBJ2-3; 9 positions agree with TRBD2. The CDR3 is 17 residues long. Germline trimming cut 0 bases from V and 5 bases from J; bases unmatched to any gene: 9. Germline lookup yields CDR1 LGHNA and CDR2 YSLEER. The CDR3, as DNA: TGCGCCAGCAGCCAAGACGTTGCGGGGGGGCTTGGAGATACGCAGTATTTT. The encoded protein is CASSQDVAGGLGDTQYF.

The V and J genes are TRBV28 and TRBJ1-1; TRBD1 aligns across 8 bases. The germline V gene has CDR1 MDHEN and CDR2 SYDVKM. The CDR3 sequence is 15 residues long. The J segment lost 1 base and the V segment lost 6 bases, leaving 7 bases of the junction unmatched. In DNA, the CDR3 is TGTGCCAGCAGAATGGGGGACAGGACGAACACTGAAGCTTTCTTT. It is translated as CASRMGDRTNTEAFF. Complete variable domain (other parts from reference TRBV28 and TRBJ1-1): DVKVTQSSRYLVKRTGEKVFLECVQDMDHENMFWYRQDPGLGLRLIYFSYDVKMKEKGDIPEGYSVSREKKERFSLILESASTNQTSMYLCASRMGDRTNTEAFFGQGTRLTVV.

V and J are TRBV2 and TRBJ1-1, with TRBD1 identical over 11 bases. Per germline, CDR1 SNHLY and CDR2 FYNNEI. The CDR3 is made up of 16 amino acids. Trimming took 2 bases from V and 7 from J; bases not matched to a gene: 9. The CDR3 region has the DNA TGTGCCAGCAGTGAAAGAGATAGAGGGACAGGGGGTGAAGCTTTCTTT. Translation: CASSERDRGTGGEAFF.

The chain couples TRBV7-2 to TRBJ2-2; TRBD1 or TRBD2 may be the D gene (6 bases each). Germline CDR1 is SGHTA and CDR2 is FQGNSA. The CDR3 loop spans 15 amino acids. Trimming removed 6 bases at V and 4 bases at J, with 15 bases between. DNA for the CDR3: TGTGCCAGCAGACGGGACATGGGGGGCACCGGGGAGCTGTTTTTT. Its translation is CASRRDMGGTGELFF.

V and J are TRBV7-6 and TRBJ2-2; 10 nucleotides agree with TRBD1. This CDR3 region has 16 residues. With 5 bases clipped from V and 0 bases from J, the junction kept 3 bases outside the gene matches. Germline V lookup: CDR1 SGHVS, CDR2 FNYEAQ. CDR3 sequence: CASSLGTGANTGELFF. CDR3 coding DNA: TGTGCCAGCAGCCTAGGGACAGGGGCGAACACCGGGGAGCTGTTTTTT.

This sequence joins TRBV7-2 and TRBJ2-1; D unclear. Trimming removed 1 base at V and 8 bases at J, with 9 bases between. CDR3 length equals 13 residues. Germline-derived CDR1 and CDR2 are SGHTA and FQGNSA. CDR3 sequence (DNA): TGTGCCAGCAGCTTAGATCTGTGGGATGAGCAGTTCTTC. Protein sequence: CASSLDLWDEQFF.

The V gene is TRBV13, the J gene TRBJ1-6; 7 bases line up with TRBD1. This CDR3 spans 13 amino acids. With 4 bases clipped from V and 13 bases from J, the junction kept 7 bases outside the gene matches. Germline assignment: CDR1 PRHDT and CDR2 FYEKMQ (reference sequence). The CDR3 protein is CASSSTGRVPLHF. In DNA form, the CDR3 reads TGTGCCAGCAGCTCGACAGGGAGGGTGCCCCTCCACTTT.

The chain couples TRBV11-3 to TRBJ2-6; 8 bases are shared with TRBD1. The germline V gene encodes CDR1 SGHNT and CDR2 YENEEA. The CDR3 sequence is 16 residues long. V lost 5 bases and J lost 2; bases outside the gene matches: 5. CDR3 in amino acids: CASSGQGNPGANVLTF. The CDR3 DNA is TGTGCCAGCAGCGGACAGGGAAACCCTGGGGCCAACGTCCTGACTTTC.

A single count supports this clone. The gene calls are TRBV6-1 and TRBJ1-2, with D tentatively TRBD1 (5 bases). The CDR3 is made up of 17 amino acids. CDR1 MNHNS and CDR2 SASEGT come from the germline V gene. The V and J ends lost 1 base and 4 bases respectively, with 19 bases between them. The DNA for the CDR3 is TGTGCCAGCAGTGAAGGAGGAGGGGCTTTACAAACCTATGGCTACACCTTC. Translated, it gives CASSEGGGALQTYGYTF.

The genes are TRBV28 and TRBJ1-4, with TRBD1 as a possible D gene (6 bases). The germline gives CDR1 MDHEN, CDR2 SYDVKM. The V end lost 5 bases, the J end lost 4 bases, and 11 bases lay between the germline ends. The CDR3 has 14 residues. The CDR3 protein is CASSAGHLNEKLFF. The CDR3 region has the DNA TGTGCCAGCAGTGCGGGACACCTTAATGAAAAACTGTTTTTT.

The V gene is TRBV29-1, the J gene TRBJ2-3, with 7 bases that match TRBD1. Germline assignment: CDR1 SQVTM and CDR2 ANQGSEA. Trimming cost V 8 bases and J 0 bases; bases outside gene matches: 8. The CDR3 covers 14 residues. DNA for the CDR3: TGCAGCTTCGGACAGGCCACTAGCACAGATACGCAGTATTTT. Its translation: CSFGQATSTDTQYF.

DNA of the CDR3: TGTGCCAGCAGCGCACAAGAGACCCAGTACTTC. Its protein product is CASSAQETQYF. V gene TRBV5-4 combines with J gene TRBJ2-5; unclear D gene. Germline V gene sequence: CDR1 SGHNT, CDR2 YYREEE (reference sequence). V was cut by 4 bases and J by 2 bases, with 3 bases left in between. This CDR3 spans 11 amino acids.

The chain carries TRBV4-2 and TRBJ1-1, with TRBD1 as a possible D gene (5 bases). V gave up 3 bases and J gave up 4 bases, with 6 bases separating them. This CDR3 is built from 12 residues. The germline gives CDR1 LGHNA, CDR2 YNFKEQ. CDR3 residues: CASSQRGTEAFF. CDR3 sequence (DNA): TGTGCCAGCAGCCAGAGGGGCACTGAAGCTTTCTTT.

V and J are TRBV7-2 and TRBJ2-2; a possible D gene is TRBD1 (6 bases). The CDR3 covers 15 residues. With 5 bases removed from V and 5 bases from J, the gap between germline ends came to 15 bases. Germline V CDR1 and CDR2: SGHTA, FQGNSA. Here the CDR3 reads CASSPLSQGTGELFF. CDR3 DNA: TGTGCCAGCAGCCCCTTATCGCAGGGGACCGGGGAGCTGTTTTTT.

Details on this clone: The sample carries other DNA sequences with the same CDR3. CDR3 protein: CASSYTLNTEAFF. For the CDR3, the DNA is TGTGCCAGCAGTTACACGCTGAACACTGAAGCTTTCTTT. The chain employs TRBV6-5 and TRBJ1-1; D ambiguous. The germline gives CDR1 MNHEY, CDR2 SVGAGI. V lost 2 bases and J lost 0, with 4 bases in between. This CDR3 is 13 amino acids long.

This rearrangement joins TRBV15 to TRBJ2-5, with TRBD2 matching 10 bases. Germline CDR1 reads LNHNV; CDR2 reads YYDKDF (reference sequence). The CDR3 has 14 residues. Trimming at V came to 4 bases and at J to 5 bases, leaving 4 bases not matched to a gene. CDR3 in amino acids: CATSILAGEETQYF. The CDR3 DNA follows: TGTGCCACCAGCATTCTAGCGGGGGAGGAGACCCAGTACTTC. Variable domain in full (rest from reference TRBV15 and TRBJ2-5): DAMVIQNPRYQVTQFGKPVTLSCSQTLNHNVMYWYQQKSSQAPKLLFHYYDKDFNNEADTPDNFQSRRPNTSFCFLDIRSPGLGDTAMYLCATSILAGEETQYFGPGTRLLVL.

This sequence joins TRBV30 and TRBJ1-4; D is unclear. V lost 4 bases and J lost 7, with 13 bases in between. The length of the CDR3 is 13 residues. Germline V gives CDR1 GTSNPN, CDR2 SVGIG (reference sequence). The CDR3, as DNA: TGTGCCTGGATCGCGCGGGTCGGTGAAAAACTGTTTTTT. This sequence encodes CAWIARVGEKLFF.

The chain combines TRBV7-9 with TRBJ1-2; no definite D call. The CDR3 loop spans 12 amino acids. CDR1 and CDR2 from the germline V gene are SEHNR and FQNEAQ (reference sequence). Trimming left V 0 bases short and J 5 bases short, with 4 bases between. The CDR3 coding sequence is TGTGCCAGCAGCTTAGCGGGTTATGGCTACACCTTC. This sequence encodes CASSLAGYGYTF.

This chain joins TRBV18 and TRBJ1-1, with 9 bases fitting TRBD1. The CDR3 contains 16 residues. The V segment lost 5 bases and the J segment 0 bases; nucleotides outside the gene matches: 7. Germline values: CDR1 KGHSH, CDR2 LQKENI. For the CDR3, the DNA is TGTGCCAGCTCAACGGGACAGGGTGTGATGAACACTGAAGCTTTCTTT. Amino acids: CASSTGQGVMNTEAFF.

The chain has TRBV7-9 and TRBJ2-7; D tentatively reads TRBD1 or TRBD2 (5 bases each). Germline values: CDR1 SEHNR, CDR2 FQNEAQ (reference sequence). V was clipped by 11 bases and J by 2 bases, with 16 bases between them. The CDR3 sequence is 13 residues long. The CDR3 is CAVTGAPTYEQYF. Written as DNA, the CDR3 is TGTGCCGTAACCGGGGCGCCGACCTACGAGCAGTACTTC.

This chain links TRBV19 with TRBJ1-1, with 9 nucleotides matching TRBD1. Germline-derived CDR1 and CDR2 are LNHDA and SQIVND (reference sequence). Unmatched junction bases numbered 2, after V lost 4 bases and J lost 5 bases. The CDR3 spans 13 residues. The CDR3 loop is CASSRQGETEAFF. The CDR3 nucleotides read TGTGCCAGTAGTAGACAGGGGGAGACTGAAGCTTTCTTT.

The CDR3 reads CASRAGQADTGELFF. The CDR3 nucleotides are TGTGCCAGCAGAGCGGGACAGGCAGACACCGGGGAGCTGTTTTTT. The chain joins TRBV28 to TRBJ2-2; TRBD1 might be the D (8 bases). Trimming pared 6 bases from V and 3 bases from J, leaving 14 bases between. The CDR3 runs to 15 residues. Per germline, CDR1 MDHEN and CDR2 SYDVKM.

This sequence joins TRBV28 and TRBJ1-1, with D possibly TRBD1 on 5 matching bases. Trimming removed 8 bases at V and 2 bases at J, with 9 bases between. This CDR3 has 12 residues. The V gene's germline CDR1 is MDHEN and CDR2 SYDVKM. Here the CDR3 reads CASRGHNTEAFF. The CDR3, as DNA: TGTGCCAGCCGCGGACACAACACTGAAGCTTTCTTT.

This chain joins TRBV9 and TRBJ1-3; TRBD1 aligns across 12 bases. The CDR3 has 16 amino acids. Per germline, CDR1 SGDLS and CDR2 YYNGEE. V lost 0 bases and J lost 4; bases outside the gene matches: 2. The CDR3 DNA reads as TGTGCCAGCAGCGTAGCTGGGACAGGGGGCGGAAACACCATATATTTT. Protein sequence: CASSVAGTGGGNTIYF.

The chain is built from TRBV7-6 and TRBJ1-6, with unresolved D. Germline assignment: CDR1 SGHVS and CDR2 FNYEAQ. V was trimmed by 2 bases and J by 8 bases, leaving 13 bases between them. CDR3 size: 15 residues. The CDR3 nucleotides read TGTGCCAGCAGCTTATCTGGACCGGGTGATTCACCCCTCCACTTT. It is translated as CASSLSGPGDSPLHF. Full variable domain (outside the CDR3, taken from reference TRBV7-6 and TRBJ1-6): GAGVSQSPRYKVTKRGQDVALRCDPISGHVSLYWYRQALGQGPEFLTYFNYEAQQDKSGLPNDRFSAERPEGSISTLTIQRTEQRDSAMYRCASSLSGPGDSPLHFGNGTRLTVT.